This entry concerns a single T cell receptor (beta chain). Its antigen is unknown. Trimming stripped 5 bases from V and 9 bases from J, with 13 bases between. The length of the CDR3 is 12 residues. This entry belongs to a study of T cell responses to AZD1222 COVID-19 vaccine. Sequencing was performed with immunoSEQ multiplex PCR; in TCRdb, only in-frame clones are kept and a portion is missing. This repertoire shows 150,000 to 200,000 clones, 85% to 90% found once; its top ten account for more than 5.5%. The study's findings and limits: Only 5 or 6 people who got AZD1222 tested seropositive at baseline.

The rearrangement uses TRBV12-3 or TRBV12-4 and TRBJ1-1, with no clear D. This sample comprised peripheral blood, obtained on day 0 of AZD1222 vaccination. This TCR derives from an adult in good health. CDR3 loop: CASSILGSQAFF. CDR3 sequence (DNA): TGTGCCAGCAGTATACTTGGGTCGCAAGCTTTCTTT.